The clone carrying this T cell receptor (beta chain) was observed a handful of times. Its antigen remains unknown. This sample was included in a study of T cell repertoires in cytomegalovirus infection. About the study: Matching HLA type, along with CMV infection, was indicated by public TCR beta signatures.

Study results and limitations: Carriers of CMV plus the relevant HLA were identified by cumulative public TCR beta family frequency.

TCRdb redid the calling of the reads with MiXCR, one entry per CDR3 protein. This sample has roughly 920,000 distinct CDR3 sequences, with around 31% found just once. From germline, CDR1 is MGHDK and CDR2 SYGVNS. Trimming left V 1 base short and J 8 bases short, with 11 bases between. The CDR3 sequence is 14 residues long. The material sequenced was cultured CD8+ T cells from PBMCs, taken from culture after CMV antigen stimulation. This TCR was sampled from a human donor in good health (CMV status not recorded). Some clones in this sample may be carry-over from other donors' samples. The chain joins TRBV25-1 to TRBJ1-4, with D maybe TRBD1 (6 bases). In DNA form, the CDR3 reads TGTGCCAGCAGTGAATCAGGGGCAGGGGAAAAACTGTTTTTT. Its translation: CASSESGAGEKLFF.